This T cell receptor beta chain was documented in a study of STAT5B mutations in CD4+ large granular lymphocyte leukemia. The study's findings and limits: Patient CD4-sorted repertoires looked more clonal than healthy CD4+ repertoires, even without putative leukemic clones. 8/27 top patient clones versus 2/35 control clones were TRBV06-family.

The survey-level immunoSEQ assay was used. Original processing methods: Productive clonotypes were detectable down to 2.59 x 10-5 frequency. Produced via immunoSEQ multiplex PCR; TCRdb's table is partial and in-frame only. That table supplies the V and J calls and clone size; D and trimming were determined from the DNA. This table holds about 48,000 clones, about three quarters found once. Turning to this clone: Its target is not known.

V shed 0 bases, J shed 7 bases, and the junction held 1 base outside the gene matches. Germline loops: CDR1 SGHRS, CDR2 YFSETQ. The CDR3 has 14 amino acids. This sequence was found in a human donor in good health. The J gene is TRBJ1-6, the V gene TRBV5-1, with 7 bases lining up with TRBD1. The sequencing input was CD4+ T cells from blood buffy coats. CDR3 loop: CASSLEGANSPLHF. The CDR3 nucleotides are TGCGCCAGCAGCTTGGAGGGGGCGAATTCACCCCTCCACTTT.